This is a list of T cell receptor beta chains from one sample in a study of blood T cells in healthy people across ages. TCRdb re-called the 5' RACE reads through MiXCR, storing one row per CDR3 protein. The sample lists roughly 680,000 distinct CDR3 sequences; roughly 20% were seen once. The sequenced sample was blood. The receptors derive from a man between 65 and 85 years old in good health. Each CDR3 is given with its conserved first and last residue. Fields, in order: V gene, D gene, J gene, clone size, CDR3 protein, CDR3 DNA. The D gene is left open where the match is weak. Only part of the rows carry a size: once, few, many, or a class if the clone is expanded.

TRBV7-6,.,TRBJ2-6,.,CASSLVVGGGANVLTF,TGTGCCAGCAGCTTAGTTGTAGGGGGTGGGGCCAACGTCCTGACTTTC
TRBV20-1,TRBD2,TRBJ2-5,few,CSANSGRVGEQYF,TGCAGTGCTAACAGCGGGAGGGTGGGGGAGCAGTACTTC
TRBV11-2,.,TRBJ2-1,.,CASSNIRGSDTEQFF,TGTGCCAGCAGCAATATCAGGGGCAGCGACACTGAGCAGTTCTTC
TRBV20-1,TRBD2,TRBJ2-7,many,CSARLAGDEQYF,TGCAGTGCTAGACTAGCGGGAGACGAGCAGTACTTC
TRBV27,.,TRBJ1-5,.,CASSLRGSAPQHF,TGTGCCAGCAGTTTACGGGGGTCGGCGCCCCAGCATTTT
TRBV5-1,.,TRBJ1-4,.,CASSLTTGADEKLFF,TGCGCCAGCAGCTTGACCACGGGGGCTGACGAAAAACTGTTTTTT
TRBV7-8,.,TRBJ2-3,.,CASSPQPPGVSTDTQYF,TGTGCCAGCAGCCCACAGCCTCCAGGGGTGAGCACAGATACGCAGTATTTT
TRBV20-1,TRBD2,TRBJ2-1,.,CSATPLGLAGGWDEQFF,TGCAGTGCTACCCCACTCGGACTAGCGGGAGGGTGGGATGAGCAGTTCTTC
TRBV9,.,TRBJ2-5,few,CASSVGQDPGKQYF,TGTGCCAGCAGCGTAGGCCAGGACCCGGGGAAGCAGTACTTC
TRBV6-2/TRBV6-3,.,TRBJ2-6,.,CASSYPDGFSGANVLTF,TGTGCCAGCAGTTACCCCGACGGGTTCTCTGGGGCCAACGTCCTGACTTTC
TRBV7-2,.,TRBJ2-4,many,CASSLGQRQNIQYF,TGTGCCAGCAGCTTAGGGCAGCGGCAAAACATTCAGTACTTC
TRBV6-6,TRBD1,TRBJ2-7,few,CASSYEGAGEQYF,TGTGCCAGCAGTTATGAGGGGGCAGGGGAGCAGTACTTC
TRBV5-1,TRBD2,TRBJ2-1,.,CASSLGTSVGVGQFF,TGCGCCAGCAGCCTCGGGACTAGCGTTGGAGTAGGGCAGTTCTTC
TRBV7-6,.,TRBJ2-1,few,CASSLVLGREHNEQFF,TGTGCCAGCAGCTTAGTTTTAGGCAGGGAGCACAATGAGCAGTTCTTC
TRBV12-3/TRBV12-4,.,TRBJ1-2,few,CASSLGTGYTF,TGTGCCAGCAGCCTCGGTACTGGCTACACCTTC
TRBV5-1,TRBD2,TRBJ2-1,.,CASSLGLAGGMDNEQFF,TGCGCCAGCAGCTTGGGACTAGCGGGAGGCATGGACAATGAGCAGTTCTTC
TRBV10-3,TRBD1,TRBJ2-2,few,CAITGQGASGELFF,TGTGCCATCACCGGACAGGGGGCCTCCGGGGAGCTGTTTTTT
TRBV5-1,.,TRBJ2-5,few,CASDYGSEGHETQYF,TGCGCCAGCGATTACGGGTCAGAGGGACATGAGACCCAGTACTTC
TRBV5-6,TRBD1,TRBJ2-3,few,CASSLEVRGWTDTQYF,TGTGCCAGCAGCTTGGAAGTCAGGGGGTGGACAGATACGCAGTATTTT
TRBV18,.,TRBJ2-7,.,CASSSGSPSYEQYF,TGTGCCAGCTCGTCGGGGTCCCCTTCCTACGAGCAGTACTTC
TRBV24-1,.,TRBJ2-7,.,CATSDPPGGERSYEQYF,TGTGCCACCAGTGATCCCCCCGGCGGTGAAAGATCCTACGAGCAGTACTTC
TRBV14,TRBD2,TRBJ2-3,.,CASSPTSGRTLADTQYF,TGTGCCAGCAGCCCGACTAGCGGGAGGACTTTGGCAGATACGCAGTATTTT
TRBV20-1,.,TRBJ1-2,.,CSARAGGFHYGYTF,TGCAGTGCTAGAGCCGGCGGGTTTCACTATGGCTACACCTTC
TRBV4-1,.,TRBJ2-5,.,CASSQVTEETQYF,TGCGCCAGCAGCCAAGTCACAGAAGAGACCCAGTACTTC
TRBV6-2/TRBV6-3,.,TRBJ1-1,.,CASSTDYSTEAFF,TGTGCCAGCAGTACCGACTACTCCACTGAAGCTTTCTTT
TRBV12-3/TRBV12-4,.,TRBJ1-2,few,CASRPTSNYGYTF,TGTGCCAGCAGGCCGACGTCTAACTATGGCTACACCTTC
TRBV11-2,TRBD1,TRBJ2-1,.,CASSLRETGGRNEQFF,TGTGCCAGCAGCTTACGAGAAACAGGGGGCAGGAATGAGCAGTTCTTC
TRBV28,.,TRBJ2-3,many,CASRISTDTQYF,TGTGCCAGCCGGATTAGCACAGATACGCAGTATTTT
TRBV12-3/TRBV12-4,TRBD2,TRBJ2-3,.,CASSLRREDSDTQYF,TGTGCCAGCAGTTTAAGGCGGGAGGACTCAGATACGCAGTATTTT
TRBV5-1,.,TRBJ2-5,many,CASSSGLTLGETQYF,TGCGCCAGCAGCAGCGGACTGACCTTAGGAGAGACCCAGTACTTC
TRBV28,.,TRBJ2-4,.,CASSFSSTLAKNIQYF,TGTGCCAGCAGTTTCTCTTCTACCCTAGCCAAAAACATTCAGTACTTC
TRBV3-1,TRBD2,TRBJ2-1,few,CASSHSSGPNEQFF,TGTGCCAGCAGCCATTCTAGCGGACCAAATGAGCAGTTCTTC
TRBV29-1,.,TRBJ2-2,.,CSVVGLNTGELFF,TGCAGCGTCGTGGGTCTAAACACCGGGGAGCTGTTTTTT
TRBV6-6,.,TRBJ2-1,.,CAISGEVTDEQFF,TGTGCCATCTCAGGGGAGGTTACGGATGAGCAGTTCTTC
TRBV12-3/TRBV12-4,.,TRBJ2-7,.,CASSLRAGAYEQYF,TGTGCCAGCAGTTTAAGGGCAGGGGCCTACGAGCAGTACTTC
TRBV5-1,.,TRBJ2-3,few,CASSPPGPGTDTQYF,TGCGCCAGCAGCCCGCCGGGACCCGGCACAGATACGCAGTATTTT
TRBV7-3,.,TRBJ1-2,.,CASSPGHGNYGYTF,TGTGCCAGCAGCCCGGGACACGGAAACTATGGCTACACCTTC
TRBV6-2/TRBV6-3,TRBD2,TRBJ2-7,.,CASSREGYYEQYF,TGTGCCAGCTCGCGGGAGGGATACTACGAGCAGTACTTC
TRBV5-5,.,TRBJ1-1,few,CASTGGGTRNTEAFF,TGTGCCAGCACGGGAGGAGGGACAAGGAACACTGAAGCTTTCTTT
TRBV12-3/TRBV12-4,.,TRBJ2-5,.,CASSFEGRETQYF,TGTGCCAGCAGTTTTGAGGGTAGGGAGACCCAGTACTTC
TRBV4-1,TRBD2,TRBJ2-1,few,CASSLEWGGNEQFF,TGCGCCAGCAGCCTAGAGTGGGGGGGCAATGAGCAGTTCTTC
TRBV6-1,.,TRBJ1-5,few,CASSANREGQPQHF,TGTGCCAGCAGTGCCAACAGGGAGGGGCAGCCCCAGCATTTT